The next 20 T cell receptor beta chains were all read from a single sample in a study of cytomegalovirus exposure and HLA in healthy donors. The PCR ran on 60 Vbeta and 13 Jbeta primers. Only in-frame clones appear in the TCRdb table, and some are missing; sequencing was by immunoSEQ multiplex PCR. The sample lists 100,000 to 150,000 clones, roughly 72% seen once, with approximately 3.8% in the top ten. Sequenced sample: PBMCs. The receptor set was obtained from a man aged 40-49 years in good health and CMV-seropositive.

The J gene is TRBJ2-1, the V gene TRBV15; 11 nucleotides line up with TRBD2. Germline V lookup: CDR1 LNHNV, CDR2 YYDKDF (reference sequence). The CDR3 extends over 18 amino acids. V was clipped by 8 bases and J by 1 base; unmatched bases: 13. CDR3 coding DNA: TGTGCCACCTGGGGACTAGCGGAACAGAGGAGGTCCTACAATGAGCAGTTCTTC. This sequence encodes CATWGLAEQRRSYNEQFF.

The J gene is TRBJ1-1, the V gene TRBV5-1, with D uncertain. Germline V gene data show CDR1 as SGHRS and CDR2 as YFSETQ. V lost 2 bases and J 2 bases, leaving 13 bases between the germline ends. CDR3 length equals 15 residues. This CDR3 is CASSLLSGGNTEAFF. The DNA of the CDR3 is TGCGCCAGCAGCTTATTATCCGGCGGAAACACTGAAGCTTTCTTT.

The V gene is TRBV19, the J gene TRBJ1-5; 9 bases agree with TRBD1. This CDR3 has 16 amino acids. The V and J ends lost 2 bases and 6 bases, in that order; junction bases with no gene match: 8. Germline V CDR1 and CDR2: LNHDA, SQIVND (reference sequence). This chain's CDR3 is CASSITGTGSSQPQHF. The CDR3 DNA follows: TGTGCCAGTAGTATAACTGGGACAGGGTCGAGTCAGCCCCAGCATTTT.

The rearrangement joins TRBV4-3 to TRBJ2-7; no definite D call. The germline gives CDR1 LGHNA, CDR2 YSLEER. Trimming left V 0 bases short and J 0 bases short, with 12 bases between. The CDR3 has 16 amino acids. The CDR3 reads CASSQDRGSSSYEQYF. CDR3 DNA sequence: TGCGCCAGCAGCCAAGATCGAGGTTCTAGCTCCTACGAGCAGTACTTC.

This CDR3 is CASRIDEQYF. The CDR3 DNA sequence: TGTGCCAGCCGCATAGACGAGCAGTACTTC. V gene TRBV2 combines with J gene TRBJ2-7; no clear D gene. This CDR3 region has 10 residues. Per the germline V gene, CDR1 is SNHLY and CDR2 is FYNNEI. V was shortened by 8 bases and J by 5 bases, with 7 bases between the two germline ends. Combining the CDR3 with reference TRBV2 and TRBJ2-7 gives the whole variable domain EPEVTQTPSHQVTQMGQEVILRCVPISNHLYFYWYRQILGQKVEFLVSFYNNEISEKSEIFDDQFSVERPDGSNFTLKIRSTKLEDSAMYFCASRIDEQYFGPGTRLTVT.

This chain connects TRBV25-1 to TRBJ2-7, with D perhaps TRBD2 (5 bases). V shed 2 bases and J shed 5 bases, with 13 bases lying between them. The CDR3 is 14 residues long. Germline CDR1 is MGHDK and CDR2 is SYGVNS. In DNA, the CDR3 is TGTGCCAGCAGTGAAGCGGGTATAGGAAACGAGCAGTACTTC. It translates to CASSEAGIGNEQYF.

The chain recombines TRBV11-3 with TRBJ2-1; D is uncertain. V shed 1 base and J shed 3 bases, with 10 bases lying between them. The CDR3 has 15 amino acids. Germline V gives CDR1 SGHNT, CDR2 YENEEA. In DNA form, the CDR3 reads TGTGCCAGCAGCTTAGGGGCCGACGGCTACAATGAGCAGTTCTTC. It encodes CASSLGADGYNEQFF.

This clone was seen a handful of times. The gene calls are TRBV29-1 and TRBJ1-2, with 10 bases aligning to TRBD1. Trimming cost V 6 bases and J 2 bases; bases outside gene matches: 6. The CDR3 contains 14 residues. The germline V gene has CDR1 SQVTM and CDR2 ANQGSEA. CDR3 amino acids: CSVERQGANYGYTF. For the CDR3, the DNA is TGCAGCGTCGAACGACAGGGGGCAAACTATGGCTACACCTTC.

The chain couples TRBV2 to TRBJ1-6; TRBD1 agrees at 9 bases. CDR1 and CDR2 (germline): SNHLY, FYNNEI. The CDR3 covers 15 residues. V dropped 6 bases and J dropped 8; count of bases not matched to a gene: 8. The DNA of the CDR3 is TGTGCCAGCAGCAAAAACGGACAGGGGTATTCACCCCTCCACTTT. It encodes CASSKNGQGYSPLHF.

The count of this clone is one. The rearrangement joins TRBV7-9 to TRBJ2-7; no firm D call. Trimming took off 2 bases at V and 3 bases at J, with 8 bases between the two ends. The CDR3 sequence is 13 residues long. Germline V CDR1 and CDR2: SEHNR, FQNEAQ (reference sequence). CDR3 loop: CASSLYGNYEQYF. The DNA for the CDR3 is TGTGCCAGCAGCTTATACGGTAACTACGAGCAGTACTTC.

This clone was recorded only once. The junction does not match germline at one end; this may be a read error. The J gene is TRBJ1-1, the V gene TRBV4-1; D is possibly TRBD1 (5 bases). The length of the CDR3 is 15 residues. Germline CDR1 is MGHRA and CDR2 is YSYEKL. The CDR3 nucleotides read TGCGCCAGCAGCCAAGATAACAGGATGAACACTAAAGCTTTCTTT. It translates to CASSQDNRMNTKAFF.

The DNA of the CDR3 is TGTGCTAGTGCCCTGGAGGGAACACAATACAATGAGCAGTTCTTC. Encoded protein: CASALEGTQYNEQFF. The V call is TRBV12-5, the J call TRBJ2-1; D might be TRBD2 (6 bases). V lost 7 bases to trimming and J lost 4 bases, with 17 bases between them. Germline V gene sequence: CDR1 LGHNT, CDR2 FRNRAP. The CDR3 has 15 amino acids.

The CDR3 protein is CASSPTSGTYEQYF. DNA for the CDR3: TGCGCCAGCAGCCCGACTAGCGGGACCTACGAGCAGTACTTC. The J gene is TRBJ2-7, the V gene TRBV5-1; 11 bases are a match to TRBD2. Germline lookup yields CDR1 SGHRS and CDR2 YFSETQ. The CDR3 is 14 residues long. V was pared by 4 bases and J by 2 bases, with 2 bases of the junction left unmatched.

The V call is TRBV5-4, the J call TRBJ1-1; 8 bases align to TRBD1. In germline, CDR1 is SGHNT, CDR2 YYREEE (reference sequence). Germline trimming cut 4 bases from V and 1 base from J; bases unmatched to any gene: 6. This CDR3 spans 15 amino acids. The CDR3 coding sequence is TGTGCCAGCAGCCTACGGACAGGGCGGAACACTGAAGCTTTCTTT. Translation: CASSLRTGRNTEAFF. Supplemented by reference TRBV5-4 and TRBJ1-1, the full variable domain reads ETGVTQSPTHLIKTRGQQVTLRCSSQSGHNTVSWYQQALGQGPQFIFQYYREEENGRGNFPPRFSGLQFPNYSSELNVNALELDDSALYLCASSLRTGRNTEAFFGQGTRLTVV.

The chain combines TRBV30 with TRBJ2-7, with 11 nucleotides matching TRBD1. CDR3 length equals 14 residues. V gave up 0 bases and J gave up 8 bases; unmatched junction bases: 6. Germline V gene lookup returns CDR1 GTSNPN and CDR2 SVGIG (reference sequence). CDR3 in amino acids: CAWSVRGTGGKQYF. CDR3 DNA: TGTGCCTGGAGTGTAAGGGGGACAGGGGGAAAGCAGTACTTC.

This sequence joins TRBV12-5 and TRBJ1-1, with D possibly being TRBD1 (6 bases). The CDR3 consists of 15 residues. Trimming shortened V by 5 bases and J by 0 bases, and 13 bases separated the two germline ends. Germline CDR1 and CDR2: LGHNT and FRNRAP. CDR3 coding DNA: TGTGCTAGTGGTCCCGGACAGTTCATGAACACTGAAGCTTTCTTT. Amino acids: CASGPGQFMNTEAFF.

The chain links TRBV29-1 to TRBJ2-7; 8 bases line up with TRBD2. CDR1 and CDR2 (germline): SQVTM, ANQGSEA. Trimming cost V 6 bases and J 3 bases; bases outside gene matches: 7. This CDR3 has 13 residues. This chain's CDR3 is CSVRSGNHYEQYF. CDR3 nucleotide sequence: TGCAGCGTCCGTAGCGGGAACCACTACGAGCAGTACTTC.

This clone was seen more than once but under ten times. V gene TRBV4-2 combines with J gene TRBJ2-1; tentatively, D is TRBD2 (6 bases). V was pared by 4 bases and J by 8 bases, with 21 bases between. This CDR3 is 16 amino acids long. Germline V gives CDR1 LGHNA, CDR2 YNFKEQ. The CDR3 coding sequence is TGTGCCAGCAGCCCGGAGGGGACCCGGGGAAGGGATGAGCAGTTCTTC. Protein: CASSPEGTRGRDEQFF.

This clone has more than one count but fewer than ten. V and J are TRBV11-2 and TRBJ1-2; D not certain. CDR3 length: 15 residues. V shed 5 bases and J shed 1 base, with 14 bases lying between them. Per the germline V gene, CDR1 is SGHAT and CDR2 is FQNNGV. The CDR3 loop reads CASSTTSGFNYGYTF. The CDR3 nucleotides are TGTGCCAGCAGCACTACGTCCGGGTTTAACTATGGCTACACCTTC.

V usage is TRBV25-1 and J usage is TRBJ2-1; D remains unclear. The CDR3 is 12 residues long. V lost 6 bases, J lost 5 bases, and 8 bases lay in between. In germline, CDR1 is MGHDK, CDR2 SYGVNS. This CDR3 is CASSSPDNEQFF. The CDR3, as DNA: TGTGCCAGCAGCTCCCCAGACAATGAGCAGTTCTTC.